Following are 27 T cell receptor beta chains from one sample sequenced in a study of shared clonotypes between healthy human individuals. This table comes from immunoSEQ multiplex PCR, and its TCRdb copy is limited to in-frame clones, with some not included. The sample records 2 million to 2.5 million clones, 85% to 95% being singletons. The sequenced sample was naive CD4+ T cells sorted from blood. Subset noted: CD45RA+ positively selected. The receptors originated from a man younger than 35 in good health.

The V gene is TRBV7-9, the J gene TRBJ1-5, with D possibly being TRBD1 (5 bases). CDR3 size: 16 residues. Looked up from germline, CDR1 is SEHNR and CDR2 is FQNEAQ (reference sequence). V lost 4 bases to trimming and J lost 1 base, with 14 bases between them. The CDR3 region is CASSSSRDVSNQPQHF. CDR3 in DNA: TGTGCCAGCAGCTCTTCCCGGGACGTAAGCAATCAGCCCCAGCATTTT.

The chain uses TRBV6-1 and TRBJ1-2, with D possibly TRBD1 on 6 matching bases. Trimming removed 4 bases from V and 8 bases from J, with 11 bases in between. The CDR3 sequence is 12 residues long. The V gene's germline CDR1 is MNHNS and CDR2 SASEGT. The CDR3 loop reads CASSGQGPGYTF. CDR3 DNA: TGTGCCAGCAGTGGGCAGGGGCCGGGCTACACCTTC.

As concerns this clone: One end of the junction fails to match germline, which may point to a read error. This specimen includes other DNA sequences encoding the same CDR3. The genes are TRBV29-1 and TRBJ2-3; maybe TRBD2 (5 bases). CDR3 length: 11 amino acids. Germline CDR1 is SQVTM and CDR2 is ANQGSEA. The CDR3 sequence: CSVASTDTQYF. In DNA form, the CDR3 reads TGCAGCGTTGCTAGCACCGATACGCAGTATTTT.

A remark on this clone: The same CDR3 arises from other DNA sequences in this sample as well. CDR3 DNA: TGTGCCATCAGTGAGACGGGACATGGCTACACCTTC. This gives the protein CAISETGHGYTF. The rearrangement links TRBV10-3 to TRBJ1-2; D perhaps matches TRBD1 (5 bases). V shed 2 bases and J shed 6 bases, with 7 bases lying between them. The CDR3 sequence is 12 residues long. Per germline, CDR1 ENHRY and CDR2 SYGVKD.

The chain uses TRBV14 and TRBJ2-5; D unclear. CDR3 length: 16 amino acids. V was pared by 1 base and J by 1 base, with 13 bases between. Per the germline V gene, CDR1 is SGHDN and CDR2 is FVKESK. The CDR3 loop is CASSQGIVLFQETQYF. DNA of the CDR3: TGTGCCAGCAGCCAAGGAATCGTACTCTTCCAAGAGACCCAGTACTTC.

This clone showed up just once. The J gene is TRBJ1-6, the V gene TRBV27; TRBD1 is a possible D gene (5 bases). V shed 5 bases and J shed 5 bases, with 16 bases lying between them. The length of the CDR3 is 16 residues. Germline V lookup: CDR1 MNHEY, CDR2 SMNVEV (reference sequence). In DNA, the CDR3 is TGTGCCAGCAGTAATCGGGGGGGAGTGGATAATTCACCCCTCCACTTT. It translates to CASSNRGGVDNSPLHF.

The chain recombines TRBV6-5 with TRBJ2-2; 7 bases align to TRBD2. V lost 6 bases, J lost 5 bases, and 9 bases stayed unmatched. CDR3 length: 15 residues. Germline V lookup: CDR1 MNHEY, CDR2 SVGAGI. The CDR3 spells CASRSREGRTGELFF. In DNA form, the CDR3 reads TGTGCCAGCAGGTCAAGGGAGGGGCGGACCGGGGAGCTGTTTTTT.

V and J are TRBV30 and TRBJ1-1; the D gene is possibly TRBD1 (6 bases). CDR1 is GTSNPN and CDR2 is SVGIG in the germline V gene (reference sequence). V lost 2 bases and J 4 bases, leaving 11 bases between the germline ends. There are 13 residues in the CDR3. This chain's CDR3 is CAWSHRVGTEAFF. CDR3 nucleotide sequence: TGTGCCTGGAGTCACAGGGTCGGCACTGAAGCTTTCTTT.

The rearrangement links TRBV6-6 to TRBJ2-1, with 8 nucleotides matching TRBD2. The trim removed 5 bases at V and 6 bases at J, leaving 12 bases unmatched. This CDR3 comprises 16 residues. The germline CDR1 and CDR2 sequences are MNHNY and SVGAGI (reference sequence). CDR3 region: CASSPFGGRLTNEQFF. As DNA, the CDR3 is TGTGCCAGCAGTCCCTTTGGCGGGAGGTTAACCAATGAGCAGTTCTTC.

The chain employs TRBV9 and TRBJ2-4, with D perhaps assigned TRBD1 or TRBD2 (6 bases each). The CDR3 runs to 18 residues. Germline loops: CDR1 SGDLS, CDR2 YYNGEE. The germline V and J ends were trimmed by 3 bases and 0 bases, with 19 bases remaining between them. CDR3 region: CASSAGLQGDGAKNIQYF. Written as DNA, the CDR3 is TGTGCCAGCAGCGCCGGACTACAGGGTGACGGAGCCAAAAACATTCAGTACTTC.

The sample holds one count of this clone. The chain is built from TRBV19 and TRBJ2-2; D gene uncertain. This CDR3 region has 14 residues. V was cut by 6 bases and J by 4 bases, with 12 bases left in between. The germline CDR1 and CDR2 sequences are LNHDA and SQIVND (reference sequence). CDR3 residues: CASRRDGTTGELFF. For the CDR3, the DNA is TGTGCCAGTAGAAGAGACGGTACCACCGGGGAGCTGTTTTTT.

CDR3 sequence: CASSPRQGAFGSYEQYF. The CDR3 DNA reads as TGTGCCAGCAGTCCCCGACAGGGGGCGTTTGGCTCCTACGAGCAGTACTTC. This rearrangement joins TRBV27 to TRBJ2-7; TRBD1 agrees at 10 bases. The CDR3 has 17 amino acids. The germline CDR1 and CDR2 sequences are MNHEY and SMNVEV (reference sequence). The ends lost 5 bases at V and 0 bases at J; junction bases unmatched: 10.

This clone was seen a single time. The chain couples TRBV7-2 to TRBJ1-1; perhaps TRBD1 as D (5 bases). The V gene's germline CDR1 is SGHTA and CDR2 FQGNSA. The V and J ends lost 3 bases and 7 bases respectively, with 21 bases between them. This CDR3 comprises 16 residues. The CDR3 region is CASSFYVGHPRGEAFF. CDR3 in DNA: TGTGCCAGCAGCTTTTATGTCGGACATCCGAGGGGTGAAGCTTTCTTT.

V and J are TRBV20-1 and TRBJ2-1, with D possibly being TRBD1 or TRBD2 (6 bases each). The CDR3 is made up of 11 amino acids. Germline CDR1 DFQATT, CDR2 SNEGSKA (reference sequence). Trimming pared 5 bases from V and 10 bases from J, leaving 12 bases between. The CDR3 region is CSAAWGAEQFF. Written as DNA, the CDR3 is TGCAGTGCTGCGTGGGGGGCAGAGCAGTTCTTC.

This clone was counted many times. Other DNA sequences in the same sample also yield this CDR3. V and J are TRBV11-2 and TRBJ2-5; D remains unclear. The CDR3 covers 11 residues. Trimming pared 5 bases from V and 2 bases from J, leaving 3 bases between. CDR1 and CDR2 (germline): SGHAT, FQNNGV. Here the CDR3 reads CASSRQETQYF. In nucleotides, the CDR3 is TGTGCCAGCAGCCGACAAGAGACCCAGTACTTC.

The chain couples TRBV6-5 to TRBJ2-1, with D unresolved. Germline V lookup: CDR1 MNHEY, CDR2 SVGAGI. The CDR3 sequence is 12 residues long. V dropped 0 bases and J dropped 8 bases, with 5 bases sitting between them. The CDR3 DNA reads TGTGCCAGCAGTTACTCGAGCGATGAGCAGTTCTTC. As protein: CASSYSSDEQFF.

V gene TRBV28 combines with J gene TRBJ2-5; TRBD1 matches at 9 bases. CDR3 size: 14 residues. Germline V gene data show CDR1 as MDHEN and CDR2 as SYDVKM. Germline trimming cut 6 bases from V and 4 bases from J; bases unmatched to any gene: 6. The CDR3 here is CASRDRGAGETQYF. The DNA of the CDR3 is TGTGCCAGCAGAGACAGGGGGGCAGGAGAGACCCAGTACTTC.

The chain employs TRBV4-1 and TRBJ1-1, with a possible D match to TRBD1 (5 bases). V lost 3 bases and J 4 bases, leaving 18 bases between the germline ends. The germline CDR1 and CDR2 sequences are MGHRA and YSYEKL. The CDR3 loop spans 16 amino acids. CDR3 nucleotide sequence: TGCGCCAGCAGCCACCCCCAGGGCACACTGGGCACTGAAGCTTTCTTT. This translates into CASSHPQGTLGTEAFF.

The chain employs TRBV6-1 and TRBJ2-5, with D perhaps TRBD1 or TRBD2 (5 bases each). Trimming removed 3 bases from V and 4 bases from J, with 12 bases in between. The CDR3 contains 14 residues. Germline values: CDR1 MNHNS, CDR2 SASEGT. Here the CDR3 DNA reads TGTGCCAGCAGTGATCTCTGGGACCCAGAGACCCAGTACTTC. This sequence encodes CASSDLWDPETQYF.

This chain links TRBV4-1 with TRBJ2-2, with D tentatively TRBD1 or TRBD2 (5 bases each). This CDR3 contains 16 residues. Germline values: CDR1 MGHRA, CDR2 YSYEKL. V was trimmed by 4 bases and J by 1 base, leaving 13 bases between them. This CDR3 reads CASSPDGTKNTGELFF. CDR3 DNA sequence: TGCGCCAGCAGCCCGGACGGGACGAAGAACACCGGGGAGCTGTTTTTT.

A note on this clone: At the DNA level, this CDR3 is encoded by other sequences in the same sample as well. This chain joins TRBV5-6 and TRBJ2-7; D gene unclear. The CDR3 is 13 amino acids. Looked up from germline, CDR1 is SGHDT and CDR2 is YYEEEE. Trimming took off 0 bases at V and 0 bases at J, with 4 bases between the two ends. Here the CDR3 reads CASSLAGSYEQYF. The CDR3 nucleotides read TGTGCCAGCAGCTTGGCTGGCTCCTACGAGCAGTACTTC.

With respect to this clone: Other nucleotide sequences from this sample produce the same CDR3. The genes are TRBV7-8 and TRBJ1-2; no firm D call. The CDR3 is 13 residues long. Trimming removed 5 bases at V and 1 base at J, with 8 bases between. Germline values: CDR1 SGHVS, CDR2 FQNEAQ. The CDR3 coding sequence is TGTGCCAGCAGCCCCCCGGGTAACTATGGCTACACCTTC. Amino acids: CASSPPGNYGYTF.

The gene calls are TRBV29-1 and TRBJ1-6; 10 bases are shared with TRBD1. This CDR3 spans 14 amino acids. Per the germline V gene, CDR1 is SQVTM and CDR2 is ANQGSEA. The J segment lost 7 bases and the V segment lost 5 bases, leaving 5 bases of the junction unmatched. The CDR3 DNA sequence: TGCAGCGTTTTGACAGGGGGCAAGAATTCACCCCTCCACTTT. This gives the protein CSVLTGGKNSPLHF.

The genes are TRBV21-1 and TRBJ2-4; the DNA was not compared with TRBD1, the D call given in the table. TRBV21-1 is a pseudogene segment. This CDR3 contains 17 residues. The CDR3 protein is CASSKGDRGRLLNIQYF. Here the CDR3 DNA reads TGTGCCAGCAGCAAAGGGGACAGGGGCCGACTTTTAAACATTCAGTACTTC.

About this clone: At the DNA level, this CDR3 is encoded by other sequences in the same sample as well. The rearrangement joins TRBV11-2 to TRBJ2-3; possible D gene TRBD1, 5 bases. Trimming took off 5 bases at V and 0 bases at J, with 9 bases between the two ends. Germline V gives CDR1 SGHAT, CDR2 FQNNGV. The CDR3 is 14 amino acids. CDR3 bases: TGTGCCAGCAGCCTCCAGGGTAGCACAGATACGCAGTATTTT. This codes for CASSLQGSTDTQYF.

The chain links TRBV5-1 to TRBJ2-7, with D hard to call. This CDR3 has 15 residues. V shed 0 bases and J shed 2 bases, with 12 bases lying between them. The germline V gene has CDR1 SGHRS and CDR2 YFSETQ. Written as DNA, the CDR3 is TGCGCCAGCAGCTTGGTAGATCGTCCGACCTACGAGCAGTACTTC. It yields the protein CASSLVDRPTYEQYF. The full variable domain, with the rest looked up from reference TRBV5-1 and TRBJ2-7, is KAGVTQTPRYLIKTRGQQVTLSCSPISGHRSVSWYQQTPGQGLQFLFEYFSETQRNKGNFPGRFSGRQFSNSRSEMNVSTLELGDSALYLCASSLVDRPTYEQYFGPGTRLTVT.

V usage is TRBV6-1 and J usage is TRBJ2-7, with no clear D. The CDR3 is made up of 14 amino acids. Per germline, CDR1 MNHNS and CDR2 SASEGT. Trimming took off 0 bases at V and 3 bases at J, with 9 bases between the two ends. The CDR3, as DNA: TGTGCCAGCAGTGAAGCGTACCAGGTCTACGAGCAGTACTTC. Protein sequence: CASSEAYQVYEQYF.